This TCR beta chain was captured by sequencing in a study of technical replicates of blood from several donors (dated by TCRdb to 2015 to 2018). Comments on this clone: The antigen it binds to is not known. Base-call qualities are not available, and no considerably larger clone is one nucleotide away.

Sequences SGHRS (CDR1) and YFSETQ (CDR2) are obtained from the germline V gene. CDR3 length: 12 amino acids, cysteine to phenylalanine. Only CDR3 DNA is held: 36 bases, read in frame from base 1. Trimming at the junction amounts to 8 bases on V and 1 base on J, and the germline ends lie 9 bases apart. The library was prepared using the immunoSEQ multiplex PCR assay. The table comes from immuneACCESS by way of TCRdb, which keeps in-frame sequences with V and J called. Part of the clones is missing from these tables; in studies checked, under half for an unresolved V gene and the rest for unknown reasons. The sample table records around 100,000 clones; approximately 95% of these occur just once. Together, the top ten hold about 0.36% of the sample.

Input material: T cells isolated from PBMCs. The receptor was derived from a human donor in good health. The chain employs TRBV5-1 and TRBJ2-5, with a tentative D gene TRBD1 over 6 matching bases. The nucleotide sequence is given as TGCGCCAGTCGACAGGTCCAAGAGACCCAGTACTTC. It is translated as CASRQVQETQYF.